The next 7 T cell receptor beta chains were all read from a single sample in a study of Ad26.COV2.S vaccination and SARS-CoV-2 variants. This table comes from immunoSEQ multiplex PCR, and its TCRdb copy is limited to in-frame clones, with some not included. The sample comprises about 680,000 clones, roughly 90% of which are singletons, and approximately 1.5% rests with the top ten. Documented treatment: some 19 received Ad26.COV2.S at low or high dose, single or two shots; several received placebo; per-sample allocation not given. Day 63 after the first injection of vaccine or placebo was the sampling time. Source: peripheral blood, taken in a trial of Ad26.COV2.S vaccine versus placebo. The receptors were sampled from a person between 18 and 60 years old who received the Ad26.COV2.S COVID-19 vaccine or a placebo.

The chain combines TRBV25-1 with TRBJ1-4; D gene unclear. Germline CDR1 reads MGHDK; CDR2 reads SYGVNS. V was shortened by 5 bases and J by 7 bases, with 8 bases between the two germline ends. There are 12 residues in the CDR3. CDR3 DNA sequence: TGTGCCAGCAGTATGGCAAGTGAAAAACTGTTTTTT. Encoded protein: CASSMASEKLFF.

The sample holds one count of this clone. This chain joins TRBV5-1 and TRBJ1-1; 10 bases match TRBD1. This CDR3 region has 14 residues. From germline, CDR1 is SGHRS and CDR2 YFSETQ. The V segment lost 4 bases and the J segment 4 bases; nucleotides outside the gene matches: 4. As DNA, the CDR3 is TGCGCCAGCAGCGGCCGGGACAGGGGCACTGAAGCTTTCTTT. The encoded protein is CASSGRDRGTEAFF. Supplemented by reference TRBV5-1 and TRBJ1-1, the full variable domain reads KAGVTQTPRYLIKTRGQQVTLSCSPISGHRSVSWYQQTPGQGLQFLFEYFSETQRNKGNFPGRFSGRQFSNSRSEMNVSTLELGDSALYLCASSGRDRGTEAFFGQGTRLTVV.

The chain recombines TRBV5-1 with TRBJ2-7, with D unclear. The CDR3 spans 13 residues. The ends were cut back, 6 bases at V and 2 bases at J, with 12 bases in the middle. The germline V gene has CDR1 SGHRS and CDR2 YFSETQ. The CDR3 spells CASTLTDPYEQYF. Here the CDR3 DNA reads TGCGCCAGCACCTTAACCGACCCCTACGAGCAGTACTTC.

As to this clone: The sample holds other DNA sequences that translate to the same CDR3. This chain uses TRBV30 with TRBJ2-7; D tentatively reads TRBD1 or TRBD2 (5 bases each). The CDR3 is 12 residues long. V was pared by 2 bases and J by 3 bases, with 8 bases between. CDR1 is GTSNPN, CDR2 SVGIG, per germline (reference sequence). In DNA, the CDR3 is TGTGCCTGGAGTAGGGACGGCTACGAGCAGTACTTC. Protein: CAWSRDGYEQYF.

The count of this clone is one. This chain links TRBV24-1 with TRBJ2-2, with a weak D call TRBD1 (6 bases). Germline CDR1 is KGHDR and CDR2 is SFDVKD. V was shortened by 7 bases and J by 7 bases, with 9 bases between the two germline ends. This CDR3 has 12 residues. The chain's CDR3 is CATRGGVGELFF. For the CDR3, the DNA is TGTGCCACCAGAGGGGGAGTCGGGGAGCTGTTTTTT.

The chain employs TRBV12-3 or TRBV12-4 and TRBJ1-2; D is uncertain. Trimming left V 3 bases short and J 5 bases short, with 4 bases between. The CDR3 is 11 residues long. The DNA for the CDR3 is TGTGCCAGCAGTTTTGATTATGGCTACACCTTC. Amino acids: CASSFDYGYTF.

This clone was observed once. The same CDR3 also results from other DNA sequences found in this sample. The V call is TRBV2, the J call TRBJ2-1; D uncertain. V was cut by 5 bases and J by 4 bases, with 3 bases left in between. CDR1 and CDR2 from the germline V gene are SNHLY and FYNNEI. This CDR3 region has 11 residues. The CDR3 protein is CASSSYNEQFF. CDR3 sequence (DNA): TGTGCCAGCAGTTCTTACAATGAGCAGTTCTTC.